These T cell receptor beta chains were read from a single sample in a study of blood T cell repertoires in COVID-19. Assay used: immunoSEQ multiplex PCR; TCRdb lists only in-frame clones, some missing. The sample holds around 460,000 clones, about 87% seen once. Sequencing was carried out using peripheral blood. The origin of the receptors is a man aged 18 to 29 with COVID-19, enrolled during active disease. Both conserved end residues are part of each CDR3. The D gene is left open where the match is weak. The listing skips clone size in some rows; elsewhere it reads once, few, many or a size class.

>TRBJ2-3|TRBV28|.|TRBD2
TGTGCCAGCAGTTTATTAGGGGAGCGGGAGGGCACAGATACGCAGTATTTT
CASSLLGEREGTDTQYF
>TRBJ1-5|TRBV6-5|.|.
TGTGCCAGCAAGTACGGGAAAAAGGACAATCAGCCCCAGCATTTT
CASKYGKKDNQPQHF
>TRBJ2-3|TRBV6-5|.|.
TGTGCCAGCAGTTACCAACGGAGCACAGATACGCAGTATTTT
CASSYQRSTDTQYF
>TRBJ1-3|TRBV7-2|.|.
TGTGCCAGCAGCTTGGGGAGCTCTGGAAACACCATATATTTT
CASSLGSSGNTIYF
>TRBJ1-1|TRBV7-9|.|TRBD1
TGTGCCAGCAGCTCAGGACAGGTGGCTGAAGCTTTCTTT
CASSSGQVAEAFF
>TRBJ2-7|TRBV5-1|.|TRBD1
TGCGCCAGCAGCCCTGGTGGACAGGGGGCGAATTACGAGCAGTACTTC
CASSPGGQGANYEQYF
>TRBJ1-6|TRBV30|.|TRBD1
TGTGCCTGTACCGCAGGGGGCTTGTATAATTCACCCCTCCACTTT
CACTAGGLYNSPLHF
>TRBJ2-1|TRBV5-4|.|TRBD1
TGTGCCAGCAGCTTGGGGGGGACAGGTTACAATGAGCAGTTCTTC
CASSLGGTGYNEQFF
>TRBJ2-3|TRBV27|.|.
TGTGCCAGCAGTTTCCGACTAGTCACAGATACGCAGTATTTT
CASSFRLVTDTQYF
>TRBJ1-6|TRBV19|.|TRBD1
TGTGCCAGCAGGGGGCAAGGCTATAATTCACCCCTCCACTTT
CASRGQGYNSPLHF
>TRBJ2-2|TRBV19|.|TRBD1
TGTGCCAGTAGTTCACAGGGGGCCGCGGGGGAGCTGTTTTTT
CASSSQGAAGELFF
>TRBJ2-3|TRBV19|few|.
TGTGCCAGTAGTATAACCGAGACAGATACGCAGTATTTT
CASSITETDTQYF
>TRBJ1-4|TRBV28|.|.
TGTGCCAGCAGTTTGACCCAGGGCTCTGGTAATGAAAAACTGTTTTTT
CASSLTQGSGNEKLFF
>TRBJ2-7|TRBV18|.|.
TGTGCCAGCTCACCACGCGTTGAAAACGAGCAGTACTTC
CASSPRVENEQYF
>TRBJ2-2|TRBV30|once|TRBD2
TGTGCCTGGAGTATCCTAGCGGGAAGGGTCGGGGAGCTGTTTTTT
CAWSILAGRVGELFF
>TRBJ1-2|TRBV30|.|.
TGTGCCTGGAGTAGTCGAGGGTATGGCTACACCTTC
CAWSSRGYGYTF
>TRBJ2-7|TRBV29-1|.|TRBD2
TGCAGCGTTGGAGCGGGGGCGACCTACGAGCAGTACTTC
CSVGAGATYEQYF
>TRBJ2-4|TRBV3-1/TRBV3-2|.|.
TGTGCCAGCAGCCAAGATCCTAGCTCCGACATTCAGTACTTC
CASSQDPSSDIQYF
>TRBJ1-3|TRBV12-3/TRBV12-4|few|.
TGTGCCAGCAGTCAAGGGGGGGAATTAACCATATATTTT
CASSQGGELTIYF
>TRBJ2-3|TRBV29-1|.|.
TGCAGCGTTGAACTAGGGGACACAGATACGCAGTATTTT
CSVELGDTDTQYF
>TRBJ1-5|TRBV13|.|TRBD1
TGTGCCAGCAGCCGGACAGGGTCGGGCAATCAGCCCCAGCATTTT
CASSRTGSGNQPQHF
>TRBJ2-2|TRBV5-1|few|.
TGCGCCAGCAGCTCCAGAGGATTAACCGGGGAGCTGTTTTTT
CASSSRGLTGELFF
>TRBJ2-3|TRBV27|.|.
TGTGCCAGCAGTTTATTGGGGGCCGGGGATACGCAGTATTTT
CASSLLGAGDTQYF
>TRBJ2-5|TRBV24-1|.|TRBD2
TGTGCCACCAGTGATCCCCGGGGAGCGGGAGCGCAAGAGACCCAGTACTTC
CATSDPRGAGAQETQYF
>TRBJ2-5|TRBV10-2|once|TRBD1
TGCGCCAGCAGGAGGGGGCGAGGAGAGACCCAGTACTTC
CASRRGRGETQYF
>TRBJ1-1|TRBV27|.|.
TGTGCCAGTCACCTTAGAGGGAGTGGGACTGAAGCTTTCTTT
CASHLRGSGTEAFF
>TRBJ1-2|TRBV10-2|.|.
TGCGCCAGCAGTGACAACAGTCCCTATGGCTACACCTTC
CASSDNSPYGYTF
>TRBJ1-4|TRBV2|.|TRBD1
TGTGCCAGCAGTGAACGGGACAGGGGTACTGAAAAACTGTTTTTT
CASSERDRGTEKLFF
>TRBJ2-1|TRBV10-3|.|TRBD2
TGTGCCATCAGTGAAAGTCCTAGCGGGACCAACAATGAGCAGTTCTTC
CAISESPSGTNNEQFF
>TRBJ2-3|TRBV4-1|once|TRBD2
TGCGCCAGCAGCCAAGATTATTCGGTAGCGGGGGTCCGGGATACGCAGTATTTT
CASSQDYSVAGVRDTQYF
>TRBJ1-5|TRBV24-1|few|.
TGTGCCACCAGTGACCTAGATAGCAATCAGCCCCAGCATTTT
CATSDLDSNQPQHF
>TRBJ1-5|TRBV4-1|.|TRBD1
TGCGCCAGCAGCCAAGAGGACAGGGGTAATCAGCCCCAGCATTTT
CASSQEDRGNQPQHF
>TRBJ2-3|TRBV29-1|.|TRBD2
TGCAGCGTCGCCTCGGGGGGGGCGCTTGGAGATACGCAGTATTTT
CSVASGGALGDTQYF
>TRBJ2-1|TRBV7-3|.|TRBD2
TGTGCCAGCAGCTCCGCAGCGGGAGATGAGCAGTTCTTC
CASSSAAGDEQFF
>TRBJ2-2|TRBV6-6|.|.
TGTGCCAGCAGTTACTATGGGGGGGCCACCGGGGAGCTGTTTTTT
CASSYYGGATGELFF
>TRBJ2-5|TRBV13|.|.
TGTGCCAGCAGCTCCCCCCAGCGGCGGGGCCATCAAGAGACCCAGTACTTC
CASSSPQRRGHQETQYF
>TRBJ2-3|TRBV7-3|.|TRBD1
TGTGCCAGCAGAGCCCAGGGGGCGACAGATACGCAGTATTTT
CASRAQGATDTQYF
>TRBJ2-3|TRBV2|.|TRBD2
TGTGCCAGTATGGAGACTAGCCGCTTCACAGATACGCAGTATTTT
CASMETSRFTDTQYF
>TRBJ1-2|TRBV5-1|.|TRBD1
TGCGCCAGCAGCTTGGGTGGGACAGGGCTCTTTAATGGCTACACCTTC
CASSLGGTGLFNGYTF
>TRBJ2-6|TRBV10-3|.|.
TGTGCCATCAGTGATATTCCTGGGGCCAACGTCCTGACTTTC
CAISDIPGANVLTF
>TRBJ1-6|TRBV6-1|.|.
TGTGCCAGCAGTGAATGGGGGGGGAGGAATAATTCACCCCTCCACTTT
CASSEWGGRNNSPLHF